These 20 T cell receptor beta chains originate from one sample sequenced in a study of blood T cells in healthy people across ages (dated by TCRdb to 2015 to 2017). Library method: 5' RACE. The run used an Illumina HiSeq 2500. A second PCR of roughly 7 to 12 cycles was performed with a sample-barcoded 5' primer and a J-beta primer mix. TCRdb passed the public sequencing reads through fastp at Q25 and MiXCR, retaining productive beta sequences. Every entry covers one CDR3 protein and lists the most common genes and DNA from its rows. This sample lists hundreds of thousands of distinct CDR3 sequences; 21% were detected once. Clones ranked in the top ten supply roughly 3.7% of the sample. The sample was blood. The receptor set was obtained from a man aged 65-85 years in good health.

J is TRBJ2-4 and V is TRBV4-3; D uncertain. The germline V gene encodes CDR1 LGHNA and CDR2 YSLEER. The CDR3 consists of 13 residues. V was trimmed by 0 bases and J by 7 bases, leaving 7 bases between them. The CDR3 is CASSQDLRNIQYF. Written as DNA, the CDR3 is TGCGCCAGCAGCCAAGACCTTAGGAACATTCAGTACTTC.

The chain carries TRBV27 and TRBJ2-5; 7 bases line up with TRBD1. Germline values: CDR1 MNHEY, CDR2 SMNVEV (reference sequence). Losses at the gene ends were 1 base for V and 11 bases for J; bases not matched to a gene: 13. The CDR3 length is 15 residues. This CDR3 is CASSLFPGGQVEQYF. The CDR3 DNA reads as TGTGCCAGCAGTTTATTTCCAGGGGGACAAGTGGAGCAGTACTTC.

In its sample, this clonotype was seen a few times. The chain combines TRBV7-2 with TRBJ2-7; TRBD1 aligns across 9 bases. The CDR3 is 14 residues long. Germline V CDR1 and CDR2: SGHTA, FQGNSA. Trimming took 5 bases from V and 5 from J; bases not matched to a gene: 7. CDR3 region: CASSAGTGKHEQYF. Here the CDR3 DNA reads TGTGCCAGCAGCGCAGGGACAGGGAAGCACGAGCAGTACTTC.

The chain joins TRBV24-1 to TRBJ2-1; 9 bases align to TRBD1. The CDR3 is made up of 14 amino acids. Unmatched junction bases numbered 3, after V lost 5 bases and J lost 5 bases. From germline, CDR1 is KGHDR and CDR2 SFDVKD. The CDR3 region is CATSVRTGDNEQFF. The CDR3 DNA follows: TGTGCCACCAGTGTCCGGACAGGGGACAATGAGCAGTTCTTC.

This clonotype was seen a handful of times. In this CDR3 the conserved last residue, phenylalanine or tryptophan, is missing, so a read error is likely. The CDR3 DNA is TGCGCCAGCAGCCAAGAAGTTTTGGGCAACATTCAGTACCTC. This sequence encodes CASSQEVLGNIQYL. The J gene is TRBJ2-4, the V gene TRBV4-3; D is ambiguous. Trimming took 0 bases from V and 7 from J, leaving 10 bases between them. Germline assignment: CDR1 LGHNA and CDR2 YSLEER. The CDR3 contains 14 residues.

V is TRBV20-1 and J is TRBJ2-1; D is possibly TRBD2 (5 bases). Looked up from germline, CDR1 is DFQATT and CDR2 is SNEGSKA (reference sequence). CDR3 length: 16 residues. V lost 1 base, J lost 3 bases, and 16 bases lay in between. The CDR3 nucleotides are TGCAGTGCTAGAGTGGCTAGCACCAACCTCTACAATGAGCAGTTCTTC. This encodes CSARVASTNLYNEQFF.

This clonotype was seen a few times. V gene TRBV6-4 combines with J gene TRBJ2-7; D call uncertain. Germline values: CDR1 MRHNA, CDR2 SNTAGT. V lost 11 bases and J lost 1, with 3 bases in between. The CDR3 has 9 residues. The CDR3: CAHSYEQYF. CDR3 DNA sequence: TGTGCCCATTCCTACGAGCAGTACTTC.

This clonotype was recorded only once. The CDR3, as DNA: TGTGCCAGCAGGAATAAAGAAGCTTTCTTT. Protein: CASRNKEAFF. V usage is TRBV12-3 or TRBV12-4 and J usage is TRBJ1-1; D unresolved. Trimming removed 6 bases from V and 8 bases from J, with 7 bases in between. This CDR3 contains 10 residues.

V usage is TRBV20-1 and J usage is TRBJ1-1; 7 bases are shared with TRBD1. J gave up 0 bases and V 3 bases, and 7 bases lay outside the gene matches. The CDR3 spans 15 residues. Germline V gene data show CDR1 as DFQATT and CDR2 as SNEGSKA (reference sequence). The CDR3 region is CSASQPQGMNTEAFF. CDR3 DNA sequence: TGCAGTGCTAGTCAGCCACAGGGGATGAACACTGAAGCTTTCTTT.

The V call is TRBV6-2 or TRBV6-3, the J call TRBJ1-4; 7 nucleotides line up with TRBD1. Germline CDR1 is MNHEY and CDR2 is SVGEGT. The CDR3 has 14 amino acids. Unmatched junction bases numbered 5, after V lost 5 bases and J lost 5 bases. Here the CDR3 DNA reads TGTGCCAGCAGTCGGCAGGGGGGGAATGAAAAACTGTTTTTT. Its protein product is CASSRQGGNEKLFF.

Relative to its sample, this clonotype is medium-sized. The V gene is TRBV20-1, the J gene TRBJ2-5, with D possibly being TRBD1 or TRBD2 (5 bases each). This CDR3 is built from 16 residues. V lost 0 bases to trimming and J lost 4 bases, with 18 bases between them. In germline, CDR1 is DFQATT, CDR2 SNEGSKA (reference sequence). CDR3 nucleotides: TGCAGTGCTAGAGATTCCCAGCGAGGGGAAATAGAGACCCAGTACTTC. This sequence encodes CSARDSQRGEIETQYF.

Here the CDR3 DNA reads TGTGCCATCAGTGATGGGGGACAGGGGACCCTCAATGAGCAGTTCTTC. It yields the protein CAISDGGQGTLNEQFF. The chain couples TRBV10-3 to TRBJ2-5, with 10 bases lining up with TRBD1. The DNA end is a closer match to TRBJ2-1, so the J assignment may be wrong. Germline V CDR1 and CDR2: ENHRY, SYGVKD. The CDR3 is 16 residues long.

This clonotype was detected only a few times. The chain links TRBV5-1 to TRBJ2-1; D may correspond to TRBD1 or TRBD2 (7 bases each). CDR1 is SGHRS, CDR2 YFSETQ, per germline. V lost 0 bases and J 5 bases, leaving 12 bases between the germline ends. This CDR3 is 15 amino acids long. CDR3 nucleotides: TGCGCCAGCAGCTTGGGACAGGGAGGGAACAATGAGCAGTTCTTC. It encodes CASSLGQGGNNEQFF.

The rearrangement uses TRBV7-6 and TRBJ1-4; 8 nucleotides match TRBD1. This CDR3 contains 14 residues. With V trimmed by 5 bases and J by 8 bases, 7 bases remained unmatched. The germline V gene has CDR1 SGHVS and CDR2 FNYEAQ. The CDR3: CASSIGQGGEKLFF. The CDR3, as DNA: TGTGCCAGCAGCATAGGACAGGGCGGCGAAAAACTGTTTTTT. Looking up the rest from reference TRBV7-6 and TRBJ1-4 gives the full variable domain: GAGVSQSPRYKVTKRGQDVALRCDPISGHVSLYWYRQALGQGPEFLTYFNYEAQQDKSGLPNDRFSAERPEGSISTLTIQRTEQRDSAMYRCASSIGQGGEKLFFGSGTQLSVL.

J is TRBJ2-1 and V is TRBV7-9; D unresolved. The DNA end favors TRBJ2-5, so the J call may be wrong. Germline V CDR1 and CDR2: SEHNR, FQNEAQ (reference sequence). CDR3 size: 15 residues. CDR3 amino acids: CASSLASFHPETQYF. The CDR3 DNA follows: TGTGCCAGCAGCTTAGCGTCGTTCCATCCAGAGACCCAGTACTTC.

This clonotype showed up just once. This chain joins TRBV20-1 and TRBJ2-2; the match to TRBD1 covers 7 bases. Trimming cost V 0 bases and J 6 bases; bases outside gene matches: 1. Per the germline V gene, CDR1 is DFQATT and CDR2 is SNEGSKA (reference sequence). This CDR3 region has 13 residues. The CDR3 sequence: CSARDGQAGELFF. The CDR3 DNA reads TGCAGTGCTAGAGATGGACAGGCCGGGGAGCTGTTTTTT.

V gene TRBV18 combines with J gene TRBJ2-7; 8 nucleotides align to TRBD2. J was trimmed by 5 bases and V by 0 bases; bases with no gene match: 6. The CDR3 length is 15 residues. CDR1 and CDR2 from the germline V gene are KGHSH and LQKENI. In nucleotides, the CDR3 is TGTGCCAGCTCACCACCGGGACTAGGGAAAGACGAGCAGTACTTC. This codes for CASSPPGLGKDEQYF.

The chain joins TRBV6-1 to TRBJ1-1; 11 nucleotides agree with TRBD1. This CDR3 is 18 amino acids long. The trim removed 6 bases at V and 0 bases at J, leaving 12 bases unmatched. Germline CDR1 and CDR2: MNHNS and SASEGT. CDR3 DNA sequence: TGTGCCAGCAGCATTATACCGGGACAGGGGGGGATGAACACTGAAGCTTTCTTT. Translated, it gives CASSIIPGQGGMNTEAFF.

This clonotype was counted a few times. This rearrangement joins TRBV10-3 to TRBJ2-7; D is ambiguous. Per germline, CDR1 ENHRY and CDR2 SYGVKD. This CDR3 is built from 14 residues. The V gene lost 4 bases and the J gene lost 4 bases, with 14 bases spanning the gap. The CDR3 region has the DNA TGTGCCATCAGTGGCCCCCGGATTGGATACGAGCAGTACTTC. Translating gives CAISGPRIGYEQYF.

The genes are TRBV11-3 and TRBJ2-2, with 7 bases aligning to TRBD1. This CDR3 has 16 amino acids. V lost 4 bases to trimming and J lost 7 bases; unmatched junction nucleotides: 12. Germline V gene sequence: CDR1 SGHNT, CDR2 YENEEA. CDR3 DNA: TGTGCCAGCAGCTCAATCCGGGACAGCGGAAACGGGGAGCTGTTTTTT. Protein: CASSSIRDSGNGELFF.